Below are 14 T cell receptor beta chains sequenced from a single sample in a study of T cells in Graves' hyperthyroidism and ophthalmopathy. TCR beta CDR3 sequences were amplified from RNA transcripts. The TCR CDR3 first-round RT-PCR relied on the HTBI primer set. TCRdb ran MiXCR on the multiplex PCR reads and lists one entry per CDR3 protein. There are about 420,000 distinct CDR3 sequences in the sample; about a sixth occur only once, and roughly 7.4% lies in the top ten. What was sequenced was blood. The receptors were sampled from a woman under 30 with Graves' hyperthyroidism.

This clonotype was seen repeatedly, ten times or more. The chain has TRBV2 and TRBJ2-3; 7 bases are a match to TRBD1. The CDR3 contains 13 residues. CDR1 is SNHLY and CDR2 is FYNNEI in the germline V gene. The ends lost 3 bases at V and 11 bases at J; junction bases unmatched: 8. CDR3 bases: TGTGCCAGCAGTGATTGGGCGTCAGGGGGGCAGTATTTT. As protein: CASSDWASGGQYF.

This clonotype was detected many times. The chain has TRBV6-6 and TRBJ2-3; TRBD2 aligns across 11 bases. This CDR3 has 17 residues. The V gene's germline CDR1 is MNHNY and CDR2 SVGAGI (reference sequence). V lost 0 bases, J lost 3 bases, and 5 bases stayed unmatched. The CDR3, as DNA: TGTGCCAGCAGTTACTCCTTAGCGGGGGGGCCGACAGATACGCAGTATTTT. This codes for CASSYSLAGGPTDTQYF.

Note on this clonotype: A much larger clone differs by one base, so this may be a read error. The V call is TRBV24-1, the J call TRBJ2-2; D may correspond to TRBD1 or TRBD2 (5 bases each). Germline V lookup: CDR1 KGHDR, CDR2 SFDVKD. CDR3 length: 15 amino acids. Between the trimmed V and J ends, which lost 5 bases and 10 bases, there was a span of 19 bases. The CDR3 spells CATSGQGPIEEELFF. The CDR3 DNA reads TGTGCCACCAGTGGGCAGGGACCTATAGAGGAGGAGCTGTTTTTT.

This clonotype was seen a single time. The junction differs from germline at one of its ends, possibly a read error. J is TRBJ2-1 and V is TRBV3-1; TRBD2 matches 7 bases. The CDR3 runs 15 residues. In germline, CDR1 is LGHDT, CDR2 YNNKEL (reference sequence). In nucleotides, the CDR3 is TGTGCCGGCAGCCAAGAGACGACTAGCATAAATGAGCAGTTCTTC. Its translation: CAGSQETTSINEQFF.

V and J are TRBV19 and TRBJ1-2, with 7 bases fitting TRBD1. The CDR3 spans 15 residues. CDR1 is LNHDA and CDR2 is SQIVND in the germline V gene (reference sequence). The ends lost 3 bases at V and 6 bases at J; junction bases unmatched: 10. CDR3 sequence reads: CASSIPSGGSDGYTF. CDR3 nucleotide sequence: TGTGCCAGTAGTATCCCGTCAGGGGGTTCGGATGGCTACACCTTC.

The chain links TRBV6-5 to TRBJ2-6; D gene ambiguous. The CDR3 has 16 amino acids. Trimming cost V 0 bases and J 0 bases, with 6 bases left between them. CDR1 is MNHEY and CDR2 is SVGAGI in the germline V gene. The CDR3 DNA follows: TGTGCCAGCAGTTACTCCGGAGACTCTGGGGCCAACGTCCTGACTTTC. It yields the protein CASSYSGDSGANVLTF.

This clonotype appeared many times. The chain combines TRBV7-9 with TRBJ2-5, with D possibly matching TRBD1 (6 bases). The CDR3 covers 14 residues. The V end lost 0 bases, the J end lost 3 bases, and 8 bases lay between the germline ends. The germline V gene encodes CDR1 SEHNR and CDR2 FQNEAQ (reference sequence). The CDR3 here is CASSLANREETQYF. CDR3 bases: TGTGCCAGCAGCTTAGCGAACAGGGAAGAGACCCAGTACTTC.

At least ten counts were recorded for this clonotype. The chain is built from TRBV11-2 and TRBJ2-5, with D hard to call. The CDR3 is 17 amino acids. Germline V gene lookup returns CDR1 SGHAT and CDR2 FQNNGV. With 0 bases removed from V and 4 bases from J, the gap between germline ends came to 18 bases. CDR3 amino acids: CASSLDKIPRPGETQYF. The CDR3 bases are TGTGCCAGCAGCTTAGATAAGATCCCCCGTCCCGGAGAGACCCAGTACTTC.

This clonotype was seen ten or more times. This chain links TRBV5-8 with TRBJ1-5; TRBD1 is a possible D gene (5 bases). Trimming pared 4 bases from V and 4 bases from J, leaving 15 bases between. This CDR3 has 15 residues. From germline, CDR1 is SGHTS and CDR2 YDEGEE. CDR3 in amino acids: CASSNSGTVNQPQHF. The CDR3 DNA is TGTGCCAGCAGCAATTCGGGGACGGTGAATCAGCCCCAGCATTTT.

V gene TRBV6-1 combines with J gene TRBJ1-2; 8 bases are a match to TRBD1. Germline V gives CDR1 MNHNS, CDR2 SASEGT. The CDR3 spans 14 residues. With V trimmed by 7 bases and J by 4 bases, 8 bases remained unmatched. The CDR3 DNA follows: TGTGCCAGCACCGACGGGGACAGGACCTATGGCTACACCTTC. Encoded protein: CASTDGDRTYGYTF.

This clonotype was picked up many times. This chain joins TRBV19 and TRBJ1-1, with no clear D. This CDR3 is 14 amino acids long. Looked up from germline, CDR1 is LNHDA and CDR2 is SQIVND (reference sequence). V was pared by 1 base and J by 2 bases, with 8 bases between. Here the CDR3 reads CASSIGPRNTEAFF. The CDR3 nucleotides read TGTGCCAGTAGTATAGGGCCAAGAAACACTGAAGCTTTCTTT.

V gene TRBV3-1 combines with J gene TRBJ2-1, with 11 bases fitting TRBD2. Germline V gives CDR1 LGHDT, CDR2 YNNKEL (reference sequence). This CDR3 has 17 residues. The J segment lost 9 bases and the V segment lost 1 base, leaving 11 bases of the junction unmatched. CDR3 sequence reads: CASSQGALTSGDIEQFF. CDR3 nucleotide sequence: TGTGCCAGCAGCCAAGGCGCCTTGACTAGCGGGGACATTGAGCAGTTCTTC.

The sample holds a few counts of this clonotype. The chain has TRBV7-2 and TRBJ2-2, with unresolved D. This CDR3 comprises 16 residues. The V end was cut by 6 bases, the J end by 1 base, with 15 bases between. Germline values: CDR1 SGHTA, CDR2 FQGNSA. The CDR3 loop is CASRPPQQQNTGELFF. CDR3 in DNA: TGTGCCAGCAGGCCCCCCCAGCAACAGAACACCGGGGAGCTGTTTTTT.

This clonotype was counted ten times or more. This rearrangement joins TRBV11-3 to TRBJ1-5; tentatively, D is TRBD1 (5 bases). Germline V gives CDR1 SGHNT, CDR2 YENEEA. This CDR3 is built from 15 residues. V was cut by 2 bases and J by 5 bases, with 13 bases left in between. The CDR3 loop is CASSLYRFSYQPQHF. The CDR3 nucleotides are TGTGCCAGCAGCTTATACAGGTTTTCTTATCAGCCCCAGCATTTT.